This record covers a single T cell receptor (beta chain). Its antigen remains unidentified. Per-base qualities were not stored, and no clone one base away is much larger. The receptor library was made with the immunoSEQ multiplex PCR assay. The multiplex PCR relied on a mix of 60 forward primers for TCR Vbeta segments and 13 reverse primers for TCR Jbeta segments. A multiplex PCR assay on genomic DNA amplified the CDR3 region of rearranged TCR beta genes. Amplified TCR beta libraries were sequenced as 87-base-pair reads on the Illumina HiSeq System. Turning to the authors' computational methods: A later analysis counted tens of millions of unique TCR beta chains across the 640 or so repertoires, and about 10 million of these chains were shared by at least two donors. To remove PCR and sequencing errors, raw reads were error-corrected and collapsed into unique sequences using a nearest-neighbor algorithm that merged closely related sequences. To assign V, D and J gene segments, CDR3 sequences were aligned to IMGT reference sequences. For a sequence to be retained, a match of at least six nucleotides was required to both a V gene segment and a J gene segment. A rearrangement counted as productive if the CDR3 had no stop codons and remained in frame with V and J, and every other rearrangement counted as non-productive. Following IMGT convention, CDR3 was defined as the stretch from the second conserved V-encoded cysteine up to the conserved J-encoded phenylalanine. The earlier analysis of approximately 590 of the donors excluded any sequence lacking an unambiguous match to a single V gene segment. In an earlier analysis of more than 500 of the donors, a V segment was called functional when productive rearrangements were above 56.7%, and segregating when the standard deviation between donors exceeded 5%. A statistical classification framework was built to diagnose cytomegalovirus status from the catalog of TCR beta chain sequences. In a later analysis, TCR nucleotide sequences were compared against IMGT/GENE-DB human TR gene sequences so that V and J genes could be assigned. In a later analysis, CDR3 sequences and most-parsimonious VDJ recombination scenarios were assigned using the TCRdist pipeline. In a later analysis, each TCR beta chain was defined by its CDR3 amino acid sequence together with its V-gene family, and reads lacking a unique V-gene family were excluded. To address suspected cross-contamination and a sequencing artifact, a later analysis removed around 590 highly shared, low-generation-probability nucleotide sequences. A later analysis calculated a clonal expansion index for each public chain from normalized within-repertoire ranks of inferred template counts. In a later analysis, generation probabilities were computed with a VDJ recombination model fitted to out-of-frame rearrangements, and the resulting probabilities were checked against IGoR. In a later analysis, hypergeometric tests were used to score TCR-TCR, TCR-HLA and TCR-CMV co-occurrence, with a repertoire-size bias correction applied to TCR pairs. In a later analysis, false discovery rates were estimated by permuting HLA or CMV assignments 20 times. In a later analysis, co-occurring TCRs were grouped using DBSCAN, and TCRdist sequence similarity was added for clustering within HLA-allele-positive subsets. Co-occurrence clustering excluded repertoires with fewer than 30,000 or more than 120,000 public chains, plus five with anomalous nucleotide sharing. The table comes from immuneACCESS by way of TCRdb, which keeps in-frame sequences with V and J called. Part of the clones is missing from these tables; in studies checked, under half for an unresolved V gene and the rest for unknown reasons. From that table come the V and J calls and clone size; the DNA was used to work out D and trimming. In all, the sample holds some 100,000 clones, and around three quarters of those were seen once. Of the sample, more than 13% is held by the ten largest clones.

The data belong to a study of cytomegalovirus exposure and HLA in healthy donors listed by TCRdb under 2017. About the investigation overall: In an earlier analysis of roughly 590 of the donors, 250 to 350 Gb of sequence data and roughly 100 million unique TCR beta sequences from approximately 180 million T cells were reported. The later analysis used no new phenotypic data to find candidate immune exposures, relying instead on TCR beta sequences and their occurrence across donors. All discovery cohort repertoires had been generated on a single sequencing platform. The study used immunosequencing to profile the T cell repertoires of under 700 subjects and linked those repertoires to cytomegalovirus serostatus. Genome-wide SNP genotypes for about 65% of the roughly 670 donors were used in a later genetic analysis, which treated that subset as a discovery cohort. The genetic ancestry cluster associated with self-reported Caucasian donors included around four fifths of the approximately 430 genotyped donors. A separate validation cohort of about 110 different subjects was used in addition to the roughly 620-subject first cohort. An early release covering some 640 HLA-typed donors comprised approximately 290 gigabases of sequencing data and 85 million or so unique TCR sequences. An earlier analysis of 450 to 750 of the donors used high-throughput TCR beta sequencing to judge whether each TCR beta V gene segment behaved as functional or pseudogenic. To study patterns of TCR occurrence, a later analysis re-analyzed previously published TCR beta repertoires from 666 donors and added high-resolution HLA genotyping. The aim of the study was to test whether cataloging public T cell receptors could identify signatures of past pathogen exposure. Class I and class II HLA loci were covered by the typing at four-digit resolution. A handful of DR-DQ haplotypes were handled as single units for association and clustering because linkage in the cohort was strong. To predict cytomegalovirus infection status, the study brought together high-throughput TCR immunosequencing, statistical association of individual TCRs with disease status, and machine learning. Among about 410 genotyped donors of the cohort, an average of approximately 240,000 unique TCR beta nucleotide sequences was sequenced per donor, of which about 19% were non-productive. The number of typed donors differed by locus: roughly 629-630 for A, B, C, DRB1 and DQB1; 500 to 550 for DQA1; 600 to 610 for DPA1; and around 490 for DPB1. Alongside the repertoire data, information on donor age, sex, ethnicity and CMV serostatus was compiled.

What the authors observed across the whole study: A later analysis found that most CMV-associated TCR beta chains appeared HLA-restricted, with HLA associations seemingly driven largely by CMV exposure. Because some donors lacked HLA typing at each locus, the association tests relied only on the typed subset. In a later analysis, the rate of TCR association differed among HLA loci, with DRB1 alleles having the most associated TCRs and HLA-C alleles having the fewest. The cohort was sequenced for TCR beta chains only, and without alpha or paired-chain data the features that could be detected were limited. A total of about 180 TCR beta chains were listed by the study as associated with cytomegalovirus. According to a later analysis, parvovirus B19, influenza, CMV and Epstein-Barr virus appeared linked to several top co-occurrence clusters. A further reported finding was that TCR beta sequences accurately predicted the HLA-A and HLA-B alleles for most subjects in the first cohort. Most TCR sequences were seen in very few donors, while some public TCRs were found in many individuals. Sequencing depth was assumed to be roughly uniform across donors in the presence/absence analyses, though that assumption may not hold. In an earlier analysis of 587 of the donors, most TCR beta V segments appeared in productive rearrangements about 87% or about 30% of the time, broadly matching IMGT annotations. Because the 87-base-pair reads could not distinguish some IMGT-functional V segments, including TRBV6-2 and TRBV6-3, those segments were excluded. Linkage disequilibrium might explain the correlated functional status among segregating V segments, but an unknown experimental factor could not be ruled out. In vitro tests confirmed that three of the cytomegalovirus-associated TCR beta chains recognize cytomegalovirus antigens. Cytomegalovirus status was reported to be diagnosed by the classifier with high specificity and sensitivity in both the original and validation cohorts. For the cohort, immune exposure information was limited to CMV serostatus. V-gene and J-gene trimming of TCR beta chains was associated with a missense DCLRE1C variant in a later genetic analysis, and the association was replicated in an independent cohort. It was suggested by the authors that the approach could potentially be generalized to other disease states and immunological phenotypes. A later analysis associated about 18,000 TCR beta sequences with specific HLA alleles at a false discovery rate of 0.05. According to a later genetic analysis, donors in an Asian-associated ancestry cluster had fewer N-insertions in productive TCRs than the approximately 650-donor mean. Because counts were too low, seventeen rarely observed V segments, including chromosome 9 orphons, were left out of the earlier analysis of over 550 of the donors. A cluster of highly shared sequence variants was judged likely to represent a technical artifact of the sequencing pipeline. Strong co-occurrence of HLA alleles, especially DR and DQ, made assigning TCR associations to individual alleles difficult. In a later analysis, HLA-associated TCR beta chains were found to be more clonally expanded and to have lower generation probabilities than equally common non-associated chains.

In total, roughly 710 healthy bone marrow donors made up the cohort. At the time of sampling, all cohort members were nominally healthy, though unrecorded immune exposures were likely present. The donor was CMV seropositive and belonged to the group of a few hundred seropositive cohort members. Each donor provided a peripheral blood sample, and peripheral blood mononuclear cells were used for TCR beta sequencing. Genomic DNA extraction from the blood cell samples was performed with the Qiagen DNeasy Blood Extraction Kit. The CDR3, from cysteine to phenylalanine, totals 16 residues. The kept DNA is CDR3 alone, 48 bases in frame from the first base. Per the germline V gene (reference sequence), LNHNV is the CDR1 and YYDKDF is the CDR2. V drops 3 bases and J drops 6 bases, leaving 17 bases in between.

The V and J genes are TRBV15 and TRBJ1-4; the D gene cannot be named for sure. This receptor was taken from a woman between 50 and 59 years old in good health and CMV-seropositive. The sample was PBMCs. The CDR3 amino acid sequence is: CATSSLGGPGHEKLFF. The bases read TGTGCCACCAGCAGCCTGGGCGGGCCCGGTCATGAAAAACTGTTTTTT.